This TCR beta chain was obtained from a study of shared clonotypes between healthy human individuals. Assay runs were performed at deep level. Here immunoSEQ multiplex PCR was the method, and the copy in TCRdb shows in-frame clones only, minus some. The sample records 2 million to 3 million clones, approximately 92% being singletons. Donors comprised only Caucasian adults living in Nashville, Tennessee. The CD4+ fraction was divided into a CD45RA+ naive subset and a CD45RA-negative memory subset. V was cut by 0 bases and J by 7 bases, with 11 bases left in between. The CDR3 is 15 amino acids. CDR1 and CDR2 (germline): SGHRS, YFSETQ.

The chain is built from TRBV5-1 and TRBJ1-6; D unresolved. The sequencing sample was made of naive CD4+ T cells sorted from blood. Subset noted: CD45RA+ positively selected. The sequence was obtained from a man aged 18-30 years in good health. The CDR3, as DNA: TGCGCCAGCAGCTTGGAACAGTTCCAGAATTCACCCCTCCACTTT. Protein product: CASSLEQFQNSPLHF.